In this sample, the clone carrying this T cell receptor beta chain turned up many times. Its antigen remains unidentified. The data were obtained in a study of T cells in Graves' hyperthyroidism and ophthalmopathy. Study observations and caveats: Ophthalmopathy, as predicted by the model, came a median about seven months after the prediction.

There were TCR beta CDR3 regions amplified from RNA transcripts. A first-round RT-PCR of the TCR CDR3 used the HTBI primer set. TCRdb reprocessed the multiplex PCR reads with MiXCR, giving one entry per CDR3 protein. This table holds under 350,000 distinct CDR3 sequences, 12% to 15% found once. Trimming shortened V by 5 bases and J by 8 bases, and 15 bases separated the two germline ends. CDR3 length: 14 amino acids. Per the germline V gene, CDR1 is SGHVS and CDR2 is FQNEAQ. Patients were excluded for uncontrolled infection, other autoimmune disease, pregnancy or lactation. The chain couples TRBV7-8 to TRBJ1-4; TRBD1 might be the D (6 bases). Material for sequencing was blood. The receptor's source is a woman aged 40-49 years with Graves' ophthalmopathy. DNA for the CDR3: TGTGCCAGCAGCCCGGACAGCGCGGGAGAAAAACTGTTTTTT. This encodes CASSPDSAGEKLFF.